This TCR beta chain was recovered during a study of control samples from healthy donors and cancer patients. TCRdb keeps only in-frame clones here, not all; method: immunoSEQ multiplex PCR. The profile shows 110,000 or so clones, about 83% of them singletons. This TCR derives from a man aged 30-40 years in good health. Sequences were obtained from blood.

CDR3 in amino acids: CASSVGMGGSTEKLFF. CDR3 DNA: TGTGCCAGCAGCGTCGGGATGGGGGGATCTACTGAAAAACTGTTTTTT. The rearrangement uses TRBV11-2 and TRBJ1-4; TRBD1 might be the D (5 bases). Germline CDR1 reads SGHAT; CDR2 reads FQNNGV. The CDR3 spans 16 residues. Trimming shortened V by 5 bases and J by 7 bases, and 20 bases separated the two germline ends. The full variable domain, completed using reference TRBV11-2 and TRBJ1-4, is EAGVAQSPRYKIIEKRQSVAFWCNPISGHATLYWYQQILGQGPKLLIQFQNNGVVDDSQLPKDRFSAERLKGVDSTLKIQPAKLEDSAVYLCASSVGMGGSTEKLFFGSGTQLSVL.